This T cell receptor (beta chain) derives from a study of shared T cell receptors in the human thymus. The CDR3 loop spans 10 amino acids. The germline gives CDR1 WSHSY, CDR2 SAAADI. Trimming took off 10 bases at V and 10 bases at J, with 13 bases between the two ends. Assay used: immunoSEQ multiplex PCR; TCRdb lists only in-frame clones, some missing. The sample includes 650,000 to 950,000 clones, 80% to 90% of them seen just once. The same specimen was also included in a second study, on human thymus T cells.

Sequenced sample: thymocytes. The sequence came from a girl under three years old with a congenital heart defect. The chain employs TRBV10-2 and TRBJ1-1; D is perhaps TRBD1 (6 bases). CDR3 in amino acids: CATRQDGAFF. CDR3 coding DNA: TGCGCCACCCGACAGGATGGAGCTTTCTTT.